This T cell receptor (beta chain) is from a study of early T cells in non-severe SARS-CoV-2 infection. The study, taken as a whole, reports: Comparison of clonotypes with VDJdb favored anti-spike CD8 responses while missing private and CD4 specificities.

In its sample, this clonotype was seen a few times. Its antigen is still unknown. CDR3 length equals 14 residues. TCRdb fed the 5' RACE reads into MiXCR, producing one record per CDR3 protein. The sample lists about 72,000 distinct CDR3 sequences, over 8% occurring once. The V and J genes are TRBV12-2 and TRBJ2-7; the table gives TRBD1 as D, unverified against the DNA. TRBV12-2 is shown as a pseudogene. This receptor was identified in an adult who was a healthcare worker with PCR-confirmed SARS-CoV-2 infection or an uninfected control (not recorded which). Sequenced: whole blood. The chain's CDR3 is CASRTLRGRSTQYF. The CDR3 DNA is TGTGCAAGTCGCACCCTTAGGGGACGGAGTACGCAGTACTTC.